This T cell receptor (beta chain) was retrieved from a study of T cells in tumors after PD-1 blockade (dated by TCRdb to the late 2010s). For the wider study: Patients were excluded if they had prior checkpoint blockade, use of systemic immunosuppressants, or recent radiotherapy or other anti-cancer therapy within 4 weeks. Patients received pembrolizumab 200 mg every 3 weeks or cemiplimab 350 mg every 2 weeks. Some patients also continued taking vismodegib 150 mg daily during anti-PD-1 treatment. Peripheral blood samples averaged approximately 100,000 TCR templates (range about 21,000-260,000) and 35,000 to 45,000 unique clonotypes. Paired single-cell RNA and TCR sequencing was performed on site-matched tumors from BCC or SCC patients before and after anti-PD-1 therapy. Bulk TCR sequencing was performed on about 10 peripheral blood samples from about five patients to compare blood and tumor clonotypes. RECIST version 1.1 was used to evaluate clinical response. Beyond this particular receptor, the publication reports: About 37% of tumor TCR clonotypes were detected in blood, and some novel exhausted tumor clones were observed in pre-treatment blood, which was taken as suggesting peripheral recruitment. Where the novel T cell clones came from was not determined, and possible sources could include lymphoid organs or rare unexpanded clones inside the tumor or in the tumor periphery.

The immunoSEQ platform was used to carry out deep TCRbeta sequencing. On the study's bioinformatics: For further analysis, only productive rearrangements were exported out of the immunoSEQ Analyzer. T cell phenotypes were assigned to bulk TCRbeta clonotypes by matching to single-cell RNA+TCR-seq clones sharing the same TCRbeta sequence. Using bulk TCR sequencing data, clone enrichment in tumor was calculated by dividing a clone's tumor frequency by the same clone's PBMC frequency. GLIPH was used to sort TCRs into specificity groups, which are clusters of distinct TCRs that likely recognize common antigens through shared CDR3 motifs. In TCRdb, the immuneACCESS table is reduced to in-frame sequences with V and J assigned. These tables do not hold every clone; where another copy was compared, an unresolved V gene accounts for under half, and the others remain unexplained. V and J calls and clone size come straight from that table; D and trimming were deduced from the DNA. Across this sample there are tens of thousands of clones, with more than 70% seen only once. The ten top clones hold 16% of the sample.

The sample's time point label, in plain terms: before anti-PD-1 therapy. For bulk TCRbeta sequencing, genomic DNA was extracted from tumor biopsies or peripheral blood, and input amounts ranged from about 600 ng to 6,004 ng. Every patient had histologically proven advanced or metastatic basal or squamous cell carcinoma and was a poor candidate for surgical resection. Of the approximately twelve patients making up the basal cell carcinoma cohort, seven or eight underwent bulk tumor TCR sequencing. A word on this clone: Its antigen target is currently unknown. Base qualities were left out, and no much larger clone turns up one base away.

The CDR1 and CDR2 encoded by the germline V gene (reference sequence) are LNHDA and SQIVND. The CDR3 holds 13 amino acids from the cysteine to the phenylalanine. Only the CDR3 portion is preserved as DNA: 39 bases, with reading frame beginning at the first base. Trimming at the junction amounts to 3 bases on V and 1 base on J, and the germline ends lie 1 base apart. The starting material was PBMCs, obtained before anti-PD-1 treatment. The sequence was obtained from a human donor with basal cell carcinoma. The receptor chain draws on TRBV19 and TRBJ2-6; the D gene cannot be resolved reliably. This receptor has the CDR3 CASSMSGANVLTF. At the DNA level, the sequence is TGTGCCAGTAGTATGTCTGGGGCCAACGTCCTGACTTTC.